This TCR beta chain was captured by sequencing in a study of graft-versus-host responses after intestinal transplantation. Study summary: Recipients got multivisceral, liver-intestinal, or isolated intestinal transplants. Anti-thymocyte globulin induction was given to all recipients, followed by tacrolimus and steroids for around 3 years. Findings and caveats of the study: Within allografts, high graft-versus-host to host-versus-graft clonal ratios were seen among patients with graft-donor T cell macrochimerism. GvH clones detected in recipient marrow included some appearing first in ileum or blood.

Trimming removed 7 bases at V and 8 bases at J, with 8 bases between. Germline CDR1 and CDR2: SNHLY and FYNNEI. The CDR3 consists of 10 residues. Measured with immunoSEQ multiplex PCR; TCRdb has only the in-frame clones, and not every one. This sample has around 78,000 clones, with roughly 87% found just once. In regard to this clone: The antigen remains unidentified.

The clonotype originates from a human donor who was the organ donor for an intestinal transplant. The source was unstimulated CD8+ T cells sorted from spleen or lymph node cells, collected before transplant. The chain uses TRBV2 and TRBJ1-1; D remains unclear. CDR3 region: CASKTLEAFF. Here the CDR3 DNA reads TGTGCCAGCAAAACACTGGAAGCTTTCTTT. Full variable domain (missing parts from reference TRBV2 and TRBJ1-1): EPEVTQTPSHQVTQMGQEVILRCVPISNHLYFYWYRQILGQKVEFLVSFYNNEISEKSEIFDDQFSVERPDGSNFTLKIRSTKLEDSAMYFCASKTLEAFFGQGTRLTVV.